This entry lists 16 T cell receptor beta chains sequenced from one sample in a study of blood T cell repertoires in COVID-19. The data were produced by immunoSEQ multiplex PCR, yet TCRdb's version contains in-frame clones alone and is incomplete. The table has approximately 80,000 clones, 75% to 85% seen once; the top ten hold around 9.6%. Sequenced: peripheral blood. The receptors stem from a man aged 45-60 years with COVID-19, enrolled during active disease.

As DNA, the CDR3 is TGTGCCAGCAAGACCCTAGCGGGAGAGACCCAGTACTTC. Translated, it gives CASKTLAGETQYF. V gene TRBV12-3 or TRBV12-4 combines with J gene TRBJ2-5; 8 nucleotides line up with TRBD2. The V gene end was trimmed by 7 bases and the J gene end by 4 bases; junction bases not matched to a gene: 5. The CDR3 extends over 13 amino acids.

The gene calls are TRBV5-4 and TRBJ2-2; maybe TRBD2 (5 bases). The V and J ends lost 0 bases and 5 bases respectively, with 17 bases between them. From germline, CDR1 is SGHNT and CDR2 YYREEE (reference sequence). The CDR3 covers 17 residues. This CDR3 reads CASSLGSGGRKTGELFF. In DNA, the CDR3 is TGTGCCAGCAGCTTGGGAAGTGGTGGGAGAAAGACCGGGGAGCTGTTTTTT.

The gene calls are TRBV5-4 and TRBJ2-2; 8 nucleotides agree with TRBD2. This CDR3 contains 13 residues. Losses at the gene ends were 9 bases for V and 6 bases for J; bases not matched to a gene: 7. CDR1 SGHNT and CDR2 YYREEE come from the germline V gene (reference sequence). The CDR3 is CATTGLVPGELFF. CDR3 nucleotides: TGTGCCACCACGGGACTAGTCCCCGGGGAGCTGTTTTTT. Full variable domain (outside the CDR3, taken from reference TRBV5-4 and TRBJ2-2): ETGVTQSPTHLIKTRGQQVTLRCSSQSGHNTVSWYQQALGQGPQFIFQYYREEENGRGNFPPRFSGLQFPNYSSELNVNALELDDSALYLCATTGLVPGELFFGEGSRLTVL.

CDR3 protein: CASSLGTGRIGELFF. As DNA, the CDR3 is TGTGCCAGCAGCCTTGGGACAGGGAGGATCGGGGAGCTGTTTTTT. This chain connects TRBV5-6 to TRBJ2-2; 9 nucleotides agree with TRBD1. Germline CDR1 and CDR2: SGHDT and YYEEEE. The CDR3 totals 15 residues. J lost 7 bases, V lost 4 bases, and 8 bases had no gene match. The entire variable domain, with the rest obtained from reference TRBV5-6 and TRBJ2-2, is as follows: DAGVTQSPTHLIKTRGQQVTLRCSPKSGHDTVSWYQQALGQGPQFIFQYYEEEERQRGNFPDRFSGHQFPNYSSELNVNALLLGDSALYLCASSLGTGRIGELFFGEGSRLTVL.

The CDR3 bases are TGTGCCTGGAGTGGGCCGGAGACTAATGAAAAACTGTTTTTT. Amino acid sequence: CAWSGPETNEKLFF. This rearrangement joins TRBV30 to TRBJ1-4; no reliable D call. V lost 1 base and J 2 bases, leaving 8 bases between the germline ends. CDR3 length: 14 amino acids. CDR1 is GTSNPN and CDR2 is SVGIG in the germline V gene (reference sequence).

The chain recombines TRBV5-1 with TRBJ2-2, with TRBD1 as a possible D gene (6 bases). The CDR3 runs to 15 residues. The V gene lost 0 bases and the J gene lost 3 bases, with 9 bases spanning the gap. CDR1 is SGHRS and CDR2 is YFSETQ in the germline V gene. CDR3 DNA sequence: TGCGCCAGCAGCTTGGGACAGGCCTACACCGGGGAGCTGTTTTTT. Encoded protein: CASSLGQAYTGELFF.

The rearrangement joins TRBV25-1 to TRBJ1-4; D not certain. Trimming shortened V by 6 bases and J by 8 bases, and 7 bases separated the two germline ends. This CDR3 comprises 11 residues. The germline V gene encodes CDR1 MGHDK and CDR2 SYGVNS. Written as DNA, the CDR3 is TGTGCCAGCAGGGTCGGGGAAAAACTGTTTTTT. Its protein is CASRVGEKLFF.

The chain employs TRBV10-3 and TRBJ2-1; TRBD1 matches 9 bases. Trimming took 2 bases from V and 9 from J; bases not matched to a gene: 8. CDR1 and CDR2 from the germline V gene are ENHRY and SYGVKD. The CDR3 extends over 15 amino acids. The CDR3 DNA is TGTGCCATCAGTGAGATGGGGACAGGGTTCGTTGAGCAGTTCTTC. It specifies CAISEMGTGFVEQFF.

This rearrangement joins TRBV7-2 to TRBJ2-5, with 9 bases lining up with TRBD2. Germline-derived CDR1 and CDR2 are SGHTA and FQGNSA. This CDR3 spans 15 amino acids. J lost 6 bases, V lost 2 bases, and 7 bases had no gene match. The CDR3: CASSLTLSGSKTQYF. CDR3 coding DNA: TGTGCCAGCAGCTTAACGCTTAGCGGGAGCAAGACCCAGTACTTC.

The chain joins TRBV12-3 or TRBV12-4 to TRBJ1-1; D gene uncertain. V shed 8 bases and J shed 1 base, with 11 bases lying between them. There are 13 residues in the CDR3. The chain's CDR3 is CASQEQWNTEAFF. The CDR3, as DNA: TGTGCCAGCCAAGAACAGTGGAACACTGAAGCTTTCTTT.

The V call is TRBV5-1, the J call TRBJ2-5; tentative D call: TRBD1 (5 bases). The CDR3 runs to 17 residues. Between the trimmed V and J ends, which lost 0 bases and 1 base, there was a span of 16 bases. Germline-derived CDR1 and CDR2 are SGHRS and YFSETQ. CDR3 residues: CASSLAAGSPSQETQYF. The CDR3 bases are TGCGCCAGCAGCTTGGCGGCAGGGTCGCCGTCCCAAGAGACCCAGTACTTC.

The gene calls are TRBV20-1 and TRBJ2-7, with 9 bases that match TRBD2. Germline-derived CDR1 and CDR2 are DFQATT and SNEGSKA (reference sequence). CDR3 length: 15 residues. The V gene end was trimmed by 3 bases and the J gene end by 7 bases; junction bases not matched to a gene: 13. The CDR3 is CSASALIAGEVEQYF. Written as DNA, the CDR3 is TGCAGTGCTAGTGCCTTGATAGCGGGAGAGGTTGAGCAGTACTTC.

The chain recombines TRBV24-1 with TRBJ2-7; 11 positions match TRBD1. CDR1 is KGHDR and CDR2 is SFDVKD in the germline V gene. The V and J ends lost 4 bases and 3 bases, in that order; junction bases with no gene match: 4. The CDR3 is made up of 15 amino acids. CDR3 nucleotide sequence: TGTGCCACCAGTGACCCGGGACAGGGGGACTACGAGCAGTACTTC. As protein: CATSDPGQGDYEQYF.

This chain joins TRBV7-9 and TRBJ2-7; D uncertain. V was clipped by 7 bases and J by 5 bases, with 15 bases between them. The germline V gene encodes CDR1 SEHNR and CDR2 FQNEAQ (reference sequence). This CDR3 is built from 13 residues. CDR3 loop: CASTPISINEQYF. Written as DNA, the CDR3 is TGTGCCAGCACCCCTATATCTATCAACGAGCAGTACTTC.

This chain links TRBV24-1 with TRBJ2-1; no clear D gene. V lost 3 bases and J 0 bases, leaving 11 bases between the germline ends. CDR3 length equals 16 residues. CDR1 is KGHDR, CDR2 SFDVKD, per germline. DNA for the CDR3: TGTGCCACCAGTGATAAATCGATCAGCTCCTACAATGAGCAGTTCTTC. Amino acid sequence: CATSDKSISSYNEQFF.

The chain links TRBV4-2 to TRBJ2-7; 7 bases align to TRBD2. V dropped 1 base and J dropped 0; count of bases not matched to a gene: 9. CDR1 LGHNA and CDR2 YNFKEQ come from the germline V gene. The CDR3 has 17 residues. CDR3 sequence (DNA): TGTGCCAGCAGCCAAGCTGCCTCTAGCGGCAGCTCCTACGAGCAGTACTTC. Its translation: CASSQAASSGSSYEQYF.